Detailed here is one T cell receptor (beta chain). The data were taken from a study of cytomegalovirus exposure and HLA in healthy donors. A multiplex PCR was run with 60 Vbeta primers and 13 Jbeta primers. Assay used: immunoSEQ multiplex PCR; TCRdb lists only in-frame clones, some missing. The table has about 120,000 clones, about 8% seen once. Sequenced sample: PBMCs. This clonotype was sampled from a woman in her forties in good health and CMV-seropositive.

Here the CDR3 reads CASSYSGTRLDGYTF. As DNA, the CDR3 is TGTGCCAGCAGTTACTCAGGCACGAGGTTGGATGGCTACACCTTC. The V gene is TRBV6-6, the J gene TRBJ1-2; D not certain. Between the trimmed V and J ends, which lost 0 bases and 6 bases, there was a span of 14 bases. This CDR3 has 15 residues. Germline lookup yields CDR1 MNHNY and CDR2 SVGAGI (reference sequence).